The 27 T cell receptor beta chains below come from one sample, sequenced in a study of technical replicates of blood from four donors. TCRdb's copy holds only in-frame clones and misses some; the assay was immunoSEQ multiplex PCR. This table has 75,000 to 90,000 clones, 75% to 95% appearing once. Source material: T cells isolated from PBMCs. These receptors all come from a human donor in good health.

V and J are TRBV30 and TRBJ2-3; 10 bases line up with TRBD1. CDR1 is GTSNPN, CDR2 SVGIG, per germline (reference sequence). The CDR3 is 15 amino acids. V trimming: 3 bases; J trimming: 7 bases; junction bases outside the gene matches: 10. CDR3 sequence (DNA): TGTGCCTGGAGGGTCGGGACAGGGGATTTCCATACGCAGTATTTT. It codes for CAWRVGTGDFHTQYF.

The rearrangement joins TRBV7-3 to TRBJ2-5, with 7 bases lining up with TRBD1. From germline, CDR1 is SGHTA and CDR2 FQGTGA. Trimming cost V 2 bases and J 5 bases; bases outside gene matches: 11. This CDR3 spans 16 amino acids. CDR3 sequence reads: CASSLLGGAGRETQYF. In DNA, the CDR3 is TGTGCCAGCAGCTTATTAGGGGGCGCGGGTAGGGAGACCCAGTACTTC.

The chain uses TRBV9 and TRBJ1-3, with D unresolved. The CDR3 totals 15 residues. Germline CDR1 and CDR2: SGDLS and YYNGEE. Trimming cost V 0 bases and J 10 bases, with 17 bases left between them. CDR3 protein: CASSVAFWAGQTIYF. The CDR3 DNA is TGTGCCAGCAGCGTAGCTTTCTGGGCAGGTCAGACCATATATTTT.

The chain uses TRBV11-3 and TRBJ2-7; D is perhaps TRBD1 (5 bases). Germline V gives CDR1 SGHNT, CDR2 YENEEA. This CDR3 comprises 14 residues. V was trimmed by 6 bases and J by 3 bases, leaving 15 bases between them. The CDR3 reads CASRKTGVGYEQYF. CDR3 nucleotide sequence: TGTGCCAGCAGAAAAACAGGAGTGGGCTACGAGCAGTACTTC.

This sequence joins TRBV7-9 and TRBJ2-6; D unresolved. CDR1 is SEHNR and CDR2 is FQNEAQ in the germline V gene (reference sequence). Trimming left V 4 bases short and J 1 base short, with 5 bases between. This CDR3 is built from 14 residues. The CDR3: CASSYPSGANVLTF. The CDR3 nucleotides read TGTGCCAGCAGCTATCCATCTGGGGCCAACGTCCTGACTTTC.

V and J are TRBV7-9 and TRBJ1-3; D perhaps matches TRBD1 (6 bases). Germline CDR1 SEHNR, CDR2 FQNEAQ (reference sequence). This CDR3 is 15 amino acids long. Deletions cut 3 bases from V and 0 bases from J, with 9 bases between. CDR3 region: CASSLRGGSGNTIYF. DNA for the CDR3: TGTGCCAGCAGCTTGAGAGGGGGCTCTGGAAACACCATATATTTT.

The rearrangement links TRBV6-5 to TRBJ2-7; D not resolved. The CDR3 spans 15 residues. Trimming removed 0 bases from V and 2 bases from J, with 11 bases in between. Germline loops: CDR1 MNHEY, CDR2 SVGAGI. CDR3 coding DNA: TGTGCCAGCAGTTACTCGACTGCGCAAGCCTACGAGCAGTACTTC. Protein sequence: CASSYSTAQAYEQYF.

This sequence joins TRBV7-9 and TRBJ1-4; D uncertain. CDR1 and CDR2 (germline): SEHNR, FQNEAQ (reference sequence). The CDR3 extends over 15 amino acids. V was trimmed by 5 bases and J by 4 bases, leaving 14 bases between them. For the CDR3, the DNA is TGTGCCAGCAGCAACCGGGAGGGTCTTAATGAAAAACTGTTTTTT. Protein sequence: CASSNREGLNEKLFF.

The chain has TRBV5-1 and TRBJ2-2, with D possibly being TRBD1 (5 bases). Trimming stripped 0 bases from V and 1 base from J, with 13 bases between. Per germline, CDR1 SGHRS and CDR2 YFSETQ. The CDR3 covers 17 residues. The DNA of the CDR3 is TGCGCCAGCAGCTTGGTCAGGGCCCGACTGAACACCGGGGAGCTGTTTTTT. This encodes CASSLVRARLNTGELFF.

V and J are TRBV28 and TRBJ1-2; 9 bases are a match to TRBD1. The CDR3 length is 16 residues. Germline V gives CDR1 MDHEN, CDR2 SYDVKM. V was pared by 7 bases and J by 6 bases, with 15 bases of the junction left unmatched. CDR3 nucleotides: TGTGCCAGCAACTATCCGGGACAGGGAAGGAGTCATGGCTACACCTTC. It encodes CASNYPGQGRSHGYTF.

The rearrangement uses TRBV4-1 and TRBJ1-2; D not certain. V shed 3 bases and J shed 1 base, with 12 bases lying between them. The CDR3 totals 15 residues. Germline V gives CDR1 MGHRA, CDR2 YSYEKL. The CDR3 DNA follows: TGCGCCAGCAGCCATGTTTTAGGAGATAACTATGGCTACACCTTC. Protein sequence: CASSHVLGDNYGYTF.

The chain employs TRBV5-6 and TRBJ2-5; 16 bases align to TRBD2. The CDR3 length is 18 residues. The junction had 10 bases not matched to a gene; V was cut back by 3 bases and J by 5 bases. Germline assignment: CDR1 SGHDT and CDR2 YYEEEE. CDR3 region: CASSSSGTSGGAMETQYF. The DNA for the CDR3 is TGTGCCAGCAGCTCCTCCGGGACTAGCGGGGGGGCCATGGAGACCCAGTACTTC.

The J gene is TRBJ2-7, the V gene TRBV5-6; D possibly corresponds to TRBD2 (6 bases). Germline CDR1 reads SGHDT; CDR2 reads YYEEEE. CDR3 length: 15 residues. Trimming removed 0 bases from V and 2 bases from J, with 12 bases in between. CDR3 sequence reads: CASSLDASEAYEQYF. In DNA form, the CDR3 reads TGTGCCAGCAGCTTGGATGCTAGCGAGGCCTACGAGCAGTACTTC.

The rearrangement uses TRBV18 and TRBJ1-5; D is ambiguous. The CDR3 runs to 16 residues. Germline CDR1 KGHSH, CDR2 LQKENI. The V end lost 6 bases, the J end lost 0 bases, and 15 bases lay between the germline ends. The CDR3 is CASSTKGDISNQPQHF. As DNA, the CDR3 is TGTGCCAGCTCTACCAAGGGAGATATTAGCAATCAGCCCCAGCATTTT.

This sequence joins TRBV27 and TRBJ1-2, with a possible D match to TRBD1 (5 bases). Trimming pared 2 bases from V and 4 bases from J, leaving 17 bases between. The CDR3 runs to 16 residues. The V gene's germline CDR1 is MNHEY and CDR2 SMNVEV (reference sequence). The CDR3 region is CASSLTAGGWPYGYTF. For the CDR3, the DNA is TGTGCCAGCAGTTTAACTGCCGGGGGGTGGCCCTATGGCTACACCTTC.

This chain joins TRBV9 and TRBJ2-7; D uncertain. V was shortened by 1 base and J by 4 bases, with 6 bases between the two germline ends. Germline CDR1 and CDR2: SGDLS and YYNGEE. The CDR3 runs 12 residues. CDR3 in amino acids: CASSVSGYEQYF. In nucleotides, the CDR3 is TGTGCCAGCAGCGTATCCGGTTACGAGCAGTACTTC.

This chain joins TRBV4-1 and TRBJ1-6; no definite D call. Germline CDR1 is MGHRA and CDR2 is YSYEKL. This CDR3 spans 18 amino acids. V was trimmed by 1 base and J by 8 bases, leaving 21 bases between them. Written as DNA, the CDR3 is TGCGCCAGCAGCCAAGTATACATATCCCGCTTTGGGCATTCACCCCTCCACTTT. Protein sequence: CASSQVYISRFGHSPLHF.

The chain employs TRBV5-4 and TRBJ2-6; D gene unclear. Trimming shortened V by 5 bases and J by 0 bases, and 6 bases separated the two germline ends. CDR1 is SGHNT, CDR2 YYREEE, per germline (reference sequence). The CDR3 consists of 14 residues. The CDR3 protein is CASRRFSGANVLTF. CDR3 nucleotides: TGTGCCAGCAGGCGGTTCTCTGGGGCCAACGTCCTGACTTTC. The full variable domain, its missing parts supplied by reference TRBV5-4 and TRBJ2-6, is ETGVTQSPTHLIKTRGQQVTLRCSSQSGHNTVSWYQQALGQGPQFIFQYYREEENGRGNFPPRFSGLQFPNYSSELNVNALELDDSALYLCASRRFSGANVLTFGAGSRLTVL.

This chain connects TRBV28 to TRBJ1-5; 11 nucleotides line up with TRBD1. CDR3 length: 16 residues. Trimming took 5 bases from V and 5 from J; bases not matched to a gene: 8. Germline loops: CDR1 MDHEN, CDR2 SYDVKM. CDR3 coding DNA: TGTGCCAGCAGTCCCGGGACAGGGGGTTCGCATCAGCCCCAGCATTTT. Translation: CASSPGTGGSHQPQHF.

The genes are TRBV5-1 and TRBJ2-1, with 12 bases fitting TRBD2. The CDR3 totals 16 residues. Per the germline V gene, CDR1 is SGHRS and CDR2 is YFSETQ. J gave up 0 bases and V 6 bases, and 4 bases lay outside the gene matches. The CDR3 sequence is CASTTSGGISYNEQFF. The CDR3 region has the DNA TGCGCCAGCACAACTAGCGGGGGGATCTCCTACAATGAGCAGTTCTTC.

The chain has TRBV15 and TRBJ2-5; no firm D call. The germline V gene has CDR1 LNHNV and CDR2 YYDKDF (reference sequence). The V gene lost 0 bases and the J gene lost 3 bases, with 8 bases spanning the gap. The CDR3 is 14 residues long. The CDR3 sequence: CATSRDTAEETQYF. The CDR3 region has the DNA TGTGCCACCAGCAGAGATACCGCGGAAGAGACCCAGTACTTC.

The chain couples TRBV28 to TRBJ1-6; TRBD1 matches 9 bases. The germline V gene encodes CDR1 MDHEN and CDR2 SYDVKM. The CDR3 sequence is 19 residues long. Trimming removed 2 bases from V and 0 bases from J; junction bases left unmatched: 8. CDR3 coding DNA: TGTGCCAGCAGTTTAATACAGGGGGCTAGGAGCTCCTATAATTCACCCCTCCACTTT. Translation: CASSLIQGARSSYNSPLHF.

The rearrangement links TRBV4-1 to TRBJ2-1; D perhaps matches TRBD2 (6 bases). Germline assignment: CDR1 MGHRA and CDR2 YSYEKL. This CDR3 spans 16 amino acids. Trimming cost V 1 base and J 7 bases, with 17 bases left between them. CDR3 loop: CASSQAGTPFVNEQFF. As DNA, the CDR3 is TGCGCCAGCAGCCAAGCCGGGACTCCGTTTGTTAATGAGCAGTTCTTC.

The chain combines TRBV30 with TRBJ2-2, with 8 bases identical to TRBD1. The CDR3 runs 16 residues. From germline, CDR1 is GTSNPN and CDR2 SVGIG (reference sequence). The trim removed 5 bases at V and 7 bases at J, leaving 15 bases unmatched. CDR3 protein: CAWDGSWTGRSGELFF. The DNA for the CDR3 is TGTGCCTGGGACGGATCCTGGACAGGGCGTAGCGGGGAGCTGTTTTTT.

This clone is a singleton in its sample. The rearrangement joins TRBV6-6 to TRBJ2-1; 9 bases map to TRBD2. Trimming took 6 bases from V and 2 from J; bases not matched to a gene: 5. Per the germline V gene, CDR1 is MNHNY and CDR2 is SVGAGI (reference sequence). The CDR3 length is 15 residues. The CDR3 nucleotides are TGTGCCAGCAGATTAGCGGGGGAGGCCTACAATGAGCAGTTCTTC. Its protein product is CASRLAGEAYNEQFF.

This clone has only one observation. CDR3 in amino acids: CAVPWGGENTIYF. The CDR3 DNA sequence: TGTGCCGTACCTTGGGGCGGGGAAAACACCATATATTTT. The chain links TRBV2 to TRBJ1-3, with a tentative D call TRBD1 (5 bases). Trimming pared 11 bases from V and 6 bases from J, leaving 17 bases between. The CDR3 runs to 13 residues. The V gene's germline CDR1 is SNHLY and CDR2 FYNNEI.

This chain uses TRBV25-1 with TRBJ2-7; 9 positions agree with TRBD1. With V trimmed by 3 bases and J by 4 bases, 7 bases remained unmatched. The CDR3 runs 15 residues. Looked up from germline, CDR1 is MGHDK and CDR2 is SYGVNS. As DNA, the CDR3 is TGTGCCAGCAGTGATCCAGGACAGGGGTGGTACGAGCAGTACTTC. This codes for CASSDPGQGWYEQYF.